Detailed here is one T cell receptor beta chain. Its antigen is unknown. A single base separates this from a much larger clone, so it may be a read error. This sample was taken from a study of T cells after yellow fever vaccination. At the level of the study: Where fractions had low cell numbers, libraries were prepared from them with the SMART-Seq v4 Ultra Low Input RNA kit. The study, taken as a whole, reports: Re-detected after boosting: most primary clones, 96% of CD4 and 88% of CD8.

V lost 6 bases and J 1 base, leaving 9 bases between the germline ends. Germline values: CDR1 MDHEN, CDR2 SYDVKM. CDR3 length equals 13 residues. Each CDR3 protein gets one entry after TCRdb re-called the 5' RACE reads with MiXCR. The table has about 360,000 distinct CDR3 sequences, roughly 6.1% seen once. Sequenced here: PBMCs, sampled 5 days after the yellow fever booster vaccination. The sequence derives from a man aged 30-40 years who received the YFV17D yellow fever vaccine. The chain combines TRBV28 with TRBJ1-1, with a weak D call TRBD1 (5 bases). The CDR3 DNA sequence: TGTGCCAGCAGATGGGGACCGAACACTGAAGCTTTCTTT. Translating gives CASRWGPNTEAFF.